This TCR beta chain was observed in a study of T-cell reconstitution after alpha-beta-depleted transplantation in children. Library preparation (for TCRbeta) was performed with unique molecular identifiers. TCRdb used MiXCR to reprocess the PCR reads, holding one entry per CDR3 protein. The repertoire holds 90,000 to 150,000 distinct CDR3 sequences, more than 20% seen once, with over 9.5% in the top ten. Germline CDR1 is SGHTA and CDR2 is FQGNSA. Trimming at V came to 5 bases and at J to 4 bases, leaving 9 bases not matched to a gene. CDR3 length: 16 residues. Study outcomes and limitations: Once a year had passed after transplant, T-cell counts and diversity came mostly from newly produced T cells. Several patients had high TCRbeta diversity at day 60; it came from surviving recipient T cells and thymic progenitors. It was reported that alpha-beta T cells came from several hundred expanded graft clones (about two months after transplant).

This clonotype turned up a few times. Its antigen remains unidentified. The sequencing here drew on PBMCs, mostly from graft donor cells, taken 180 days after TCRalphabeta/CD19-depleted stem cell transplant. The J gene is TRBJ2-1, the V gene TRBV7-2, with 9 bases that match TRBD2. This TCR was sampled from a male patient under 10 years old who had a stem cell transplant for chronic granulomatous disease, so the T cells may come from the graft donor. Written as DNA, the CDR3 is TGTGCCAGCAGCCCACATAGCGGGAGTCGGTACAATGAGCAGTTCTTC. Translated: CASSPHSGSRYNEQFF.